These 18 T cell receptor beta chains share one sample of origin, sequenced in a study of T cells in Graves' hyperthyroidism and ophthalmopathy. Amplification targeted TCR beta CDR3 regions from RNA transcripts. The HTBI primer set was used in a first-round RT-PCR of the TCR CDR3. TCRdb ran MiXCR on the multiplex PCR reads and lists one entry per CDR3 protein. Altogether about 260,000 distinct CDR3 sequences are present, around a quarter being singletons, with the ten largest covering 20% to 30%. Specimen: blood. The receptors shown here come from a man in his forties with Graves' hyperthyroidism that later progressed to Graves' ophthalmopathy.

The table lists this clonotype with many counts. Just one base apart from a much larger clone, this may be a read error. This chain uses TRBV27 with TRBJ2-7; D call uncertain. V gave up 2 bases and J gave up 3 bases, with 8 bases separating them. CDR1 and CDR2 from the germline V gene are MNHEY and SMNVEV (reference sequence). The CDR3 runs 13 residues. DNA of the CDR3: TGTGCCAGCAGTTTAAGCTGGGGCTACGAGCAGTACTTC. It codes for CASSLSWGYEQYF.

This clonotype was seen ten or more times. The chain links TRBV5-1 to TRBJ1-1; D might be TRBD1 (6 bases). The germline V gene has CDR1 SGHRS and CDR2 YFSETQ. V was clipped by 3 bases and J by 7 bases, with 10 bases between them. The CDR3 extends over 12 amino acids. CDR3 in amino acids: CASSSTGGEAFF. The DNA for the CDR3 is TGCGCCAGCAGCTCGACAGGTGGTGAAGCTTTCTTT.

This clonotype was detected ten times or more. The V call is TRBV6-1, the J call TRBJ2-7, with 11 nucleotides matching TRBD2. Germline V gene lookup returns CDR1 MNHNS and CDR2 SASEGT. V dropped 5 bases and J dropped 5; count of bases not matched to a gene: 8. CDR3 length equals 15 residues. The CDR3 region is CASSQLAGVTNEQYF. CDR3 DNA sequence: TGTGCCAGCAGTCAACTAGCGGGAGTAACCAACGAGCAGTACTTC.

The J gene is TRBJ1-2, the V gene TRBV28, with a weak D call TRBD1 (5 bases). Trimming removed 3 bases at V and 6 bases at J, with 11 bases between. From germline, CDR1 is MDHEN and CDR2 SYDVKM. CDR3 length: 13 residues. CDR3 loop: CASSLGGSDGYTF. The CDR3 region has the DNA TGTGCCAGCAGTTTGGGGGGGTCCGATGGCTACACCTTC.

This clonotype was counted only a few times. This sequence joins TRBV12-3 or TRBV12-4 and TRBJ2-7; D could derive from TRBD1 or TRBD2 (6 bases each). This CDR3 has 14 residues. Trimming removed 3 bases from V and 3 bases from J, with 12 bases in between. The CDR3 nucleotides read TGTGCCAGCAGTTTTCGACAGGAGGGCTACGAGCAGTACTTC. Protein: CASSFRQEGYEQYF.

Ten or more counts support this clonotype. V gene TRBV20-1 combines with J gene TRBJ2-7; D not certain. The germline gives CDR1 DFQATT, CDR2 SNEGSKA (reference sequence). CDR3 length: 11 residues. V gave up 5 bases and J gave up 4 bases, with 9 bases separating them. The CDR3 DNA follows: TGCAGTGCTTTTTCCAGTTACGAGCAGTACTTC. This translates into CSAFSSYEQYF.

The CDR3 nucleotides are TGCGCCAGCAGTGAGTCGGTATCGCAGGGCTATCAGCCCCAGCATTTT. Amino acids: CASSESVSQGYQPQHF. The rearrangement links TRBV10-1 to TRBJ1-5; TRBD1 is a possible D gene (5 bases). Between the trimmed V and J ends, which lost 0 bases and 5 bases, there was a span of 14 bases. This CDR3 has 16 residues. Germline loops: CDR1 WNHNN, CDR2 SYGVQD (reference sequence).

This clonotype was picked up many times. The chain joins TRBV20-1 to TRBJ2-7; no firm D call. CDR1 and CDR2 (germline): DFQATT, SNEGSKA (reference sequence). The CDR3 covers 13 residues. The V gene lost 5 bases and the J gene lost 6 bases, with 17 bases spanning the gap. CDR3 sequence: CSAGDTMGGEQYF. CDR3 nucleotides: TGCAGTGCTGGCGACACGATGGGTGGCGAGCAGTACTTC.

V is TRBV6-1 and J is TRBJ2-5, with TRBD1 as a possible D gene (6 bases). V lost 7 bases, J lost 4 bases, and 16 bases lay in between. There are 14 residues in the CDR3. Germline CDR1 reads MNHNS; CDR2 reads SASEGT. CDR3 sequence reads: CASKRRGLLETQYF. The CDR3 DNA reads as TGTGCCAGCAAGAGAAGGGGGTTATTAGAGACCCAGTACTTC.

This clonotype has a count of ten or more. The CDR3 DNA reads TGTGCCAGCGGTCCCAGGAGAGAGACCCAGTACTTC. Translation: CASGPRRETQYF. The V call is TRBV28, the J call TRBJ2-5; D gene unclear. Trimming cost V 8 bases and J 4 bases, with 11 bases left between them. The length of the CDR3 is 12 residues. Per the germline V gene, CDR1 is MDHEN and CDR2 is SYDVKM.

This clonotype was counted ten times or more. The V call is TRBV5-1, the J call TRBJ2-2; D not resolved. There are 13 residues in the CDR3. V was pared by 5 bases and J by 7 bases, with 12 bases between. Looked up from germline, CDR1 is SGHRS and CDR2 is YFSETQ. The CDR3 reads CASSGLSGGELFF. The CDR3 DNA is TGCGCCAGCAGTGGGCTCAGTGGCGGGGAGCTGTTTTTT.

This clonotype has ten or more counts. The gene calls are TRBV5-6 and TRBJ1-1, with a tentative D call TRBD1 (6 bases). This CDR3 contains 15 residues. Germline V gives CDR1 SGHDT, CDR2 YYEEEE. The V end lost 1 base, the J end lost 1 base, and 11 bases lay between the germline ends. The CDR3 region is CASSLRGARNTEAFF. The CDR3 DNA follows: TGTGCCAGCAGCTTGAGGGGGGCGAGGAACACTGAAGCTTTCTTT.

This clonotype was detected only a few times. This chain uses TRBV11-2 with TRBJ2-7; tentatively, D is TRBD1 (6 bases). V lost 2 bases and J 5 bases, leaving 13 bases between the germline ends. The CDR3 totals 14 residues. From germline, CDR1 is SGHAT and CDR2 FQNNGV. The CDR3 reads CASSLTTRGNEQYF. As DNA, the CDR3 is TGTGCCAGCAGCTTAACCACCAGGGGAAACGAGCAGTACTTC.

Remarks on this clonotype: One junction end does not reproduce the germline sequence, and a read error may be involved. This sequence joins TRBV7-9 and TRBJ2-7; tentative D call: TRBD2 (5 bases). Per the germline V gene, CDR1 is SEHNR and CDR2 is FQNEAQ (reference sequence). CDR3 length: 13 residues. The CDR3 bases are TGTGCCAGCAGCTCCCTCCCGTTCCGGGGTTGGCACTTC. This sequence encodes CASSSLPFRGWHF.

This clonotype occurred many times. V is TRBV29-1 and J is TRBJ1-1; D remains ambiguous. The V end lost 6 bases, the J end lost 5 bases, and 13 bases lay between the germline ends. CDR3 size: 12 residues. In germline, CDR1 is SQVTM, CDR2 ANQGSEA. The CDR3 is CSVGRDPTEAFF. The CDR3 DNA is TGCAGCGTGGGGAGGGATCCAACTGAAGCTTTCTTT.

This clonotype was detected ten times or more. The V call is TRBV2, the J call TRBJ1-5; D is uncertain. Germline V gives CDR1 SNHLY, CDR2 FYNNEI. Between the trimmed V and J ends, which lost 3 bases and 4 bases, there was a span of 7 bases. The CDR3 totals 13 residues. The CDR3 DNA reads TGTGCCAGCAGTGACGACGGGAATCAGCCCCAGCATTTT. Its translation: CASSDDGNQPQHF.

The V gene is TRBV12-3 or TRBV12-4, the J gene TRBJ2-7; the match to TRBD1 covers 7 bases. The trim removed 5 bases at V and 4 bases at J, leaving 8 bases unmatched. This CDR3 spans 14 amino acids. CDR3 residues: CASSPTGQLYEQYF. For the CDR3, the DNA is TGTGCCAGCAGTCCCACGGGACAGCTGTACGAGCAGTACTTC.

This chain joins TRBV6-2 or TRBV6-3 and TRBJ2-2; D perhaps matches TRBD2 (6 bases). Germline CDR1 and CDR2: MNHEY and SVGEGT. Trimming left V 0 bases short and J 2 bases short, with 13 bases between. The CDR3 length is 17 residues. CDR3 protein: CASSYSMGRYNTGELFF. The CDR3 DNA sequence: TGTGCCAGCAGTTACTCCATGGGGAGGTACAACACCGGGGAGCTGTTTTTT.